Listed below are T cell receptor beta chains from one sample, sequenced in a study of T cells expressing NK-cell markers. TCRdb reanalyzed the 5' RACE reads, giving one entry per CDR3 protein sequence and no DNA. This sample lists over 200,000 distinct CDR3 sequences; its ten largest clones have approximately 0.42%. Sequencing was done on a sample of blood T cells: a sorted CD56 or NKG2C T cell subset, CD4+ or CD8+ T cells, or bulk PBMC T cells (not recorded which). The receptor source for this set is a man between 18 and 29 years old in good health. Each CDR3 is given with its conserved first and last residue.

cdr3_length	v_call	j_call	cdr3_aa
12	TRBV6-5	TRBJ2-5	CASKSDRGTQYF
15	TRBV24-1	TRBJ2-5	CATSDSGTAKETQYF
13	TRBV20-1	TRBJ2-5	CSARVTVKETQYF
13	TRBV19	TRBJ2-4	CASSAGTGGRQYF
16	TRBV2	TRBJ2-3	CASRKSGRAGTDTQYF
13	TRBV25-1	TRBJ2-7	CASSEEGSYEQYF
12	TRBV12-3/TRBV12-4	TRBJ2-7	CASSLTGTQQYF
12	TRBV18	TRBJ2-7	CASSRAPYEQYF
15	TRBV20-1	TRBJ1-6	CSAREGTGENSPLHF
12	TRBV28	TRBJ2-7	CASSLLFYEQYF
13	TRBV10-3	TRBJ1-5	CAISEKGDQPQHF
16	TRBV6-4	TRBJ1-6	CASSQPRGPSNSPLHF
13	TRBV18	TRBJ2-2	CASSPLNTGELFF
16	TRBV5-1	TRBJ2-1	CASSRGGANMGNEQFF
17	TRBV7-2	TRBJ2-5	CASSIGGGTSPQETQYF
17	TRBV5-5	TRBJ2-7	CASSRPGQGAKNYEQYF
15	TRBV6-2/TRBV6-3	TRBJ2-1	CASSYHPGVYNEQFF
15	TRBV6-5	TRBJ2-1	CASSPWLAIHNEQFF
15	TRBV6-1	TRBJ2-1	CASSPTSQLYNEQFF
15	TRBV3-1	TRBJ2-3	CASSSTSGNTDTQYF
13	TRBV29-1	TRBJ2-7	CSVGTFSSYEQYF
16	TRBV5-6	TRBJ2-2	CASSLKGQENTGELFF
14	TRBV29-1	TRBJ2-1	CSVRTGSSYNEQFF
15	TRBV5-4	TRBJ2-2	CASSSRLTNTGELFF
16	TRBV7-8	TRBJ2-1	CASSRGSGRNSNEQFF
11	TRBV18	TRBJ1-2	CASSSDYGYTF
15	TRBV20-1	TRBJ2-3	CSAKPRIYSTDTQYF
16	TRBV20-1	TRBJ1-2	CSADPSRDRANYGYTF
13	TRBV29-1	TRBJ2-5	CSVRRQFQETQYF
16	TRBV5-1	TRBJ2-3	CASSPGGGAGTDTQYF
12	TRBV5-6	TRBJ2-3	CASSSRSYTQYF
15	TRBV20-1	TRBJ2-3	CSARGASGYTDTQYF
13	TRBV28	TRBJ2-5	CASSFISQETQYF
17	TRBV4-2	TRBJ2-3	CASSSEGGTEFADTQYF